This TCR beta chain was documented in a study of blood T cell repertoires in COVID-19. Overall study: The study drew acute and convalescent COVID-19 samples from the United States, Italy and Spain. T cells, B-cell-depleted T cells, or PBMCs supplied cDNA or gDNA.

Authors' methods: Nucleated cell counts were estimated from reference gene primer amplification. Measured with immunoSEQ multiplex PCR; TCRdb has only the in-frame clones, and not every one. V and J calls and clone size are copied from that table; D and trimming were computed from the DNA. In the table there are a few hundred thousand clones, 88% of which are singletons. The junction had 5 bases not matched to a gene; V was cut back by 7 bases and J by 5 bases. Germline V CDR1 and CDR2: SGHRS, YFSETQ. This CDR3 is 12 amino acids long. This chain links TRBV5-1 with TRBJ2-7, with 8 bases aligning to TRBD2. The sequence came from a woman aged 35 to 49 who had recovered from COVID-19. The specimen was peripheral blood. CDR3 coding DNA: TGCGCCAGCGGGATCGGGGGGGACGAGCAGTACTTC. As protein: CASGIGGDEQYF. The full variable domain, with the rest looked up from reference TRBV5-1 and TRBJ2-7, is KAGVTQTPRYLIKTRGQQVTLSCSPISGHRSVSWYQQTPGQGLQFLFEYFSETQRNKGNFPGRFSGRQFSNSRSEMNVSTLELGDSALYLCASGIGGDEQYFGPGTRLTVT.